The clone carrying this T cell receptor (beta chain) was seen many times. Its antigen is not identified. Trimming pared 3 bases from V and 7 bases from J, leaving 10 bases between. This CDR3 spans 12 amino acids. Germline V gives CDR1 SGHTA, CDR2 FQGNSA. The data originate from a study of early T cells in non-severe SARS-CoV-2 infection. Study as a whole: Chains from this unsorted whole-blood bulk RNA could not be paired.

The library protocol tagged individual cDNA molecules with unique molecular identifiers. TCRdb reanalysed the 5' RACE reads using MiXCR and keeps one entry per CDR3 protein. This sample has around 80,000 distinct CDR3 sequences, with roughly 13% found just once. Broader study findings: The VDJdb matching leaned toward anti-spike CD8 responses and overlooked private and CD4 specificities.

Sequencing was done on a sample of whole blood. The TCR was taken from an adult who was a healthcare worker with PCR-confirmed SARS-CoV-2 infection or an uninfected control (not recorded which). The V gene is TRBV7-2, the J gene TRBJ2-7, with D hard to call. The CDR3 DNA follows: TGTGCCAGCAGCTTTGGTTTTGGGGAGCAGTACTTC. Translation gives CASSFGFGEQYF.